Listed below are T cell receptor beta chains from one sample, sequenced in a study of PD-1 blockade in mismatch repair-deficient tumors. Profiling relied on immunoSEQ multiplex PCR, and the TCRdb table lists in-frame clones only, not all of them. The table lists 15,000 to 20,000 clones, roughly 84% of them singletons, with under 20% in the top ten. This sample comprised PBMCs, obtained before pembrolizumab treatment. These receptors came from an adult with mismatch repair-deficient cancer. Each CDR3 is given with its conserved first and last residue. Each record gives: D gene, clone size, J gene, V gene, CDR3 DNA, CDR3 protein. A D gene is named only where the DNA matches it firmly. The size entry is marked missing in some rows and otherwise reads once, few, many or a size class.

D: TRBD2
size: .
J: TRBJ2-2
V: TRBV11-1
DNA: TGTGCCAGCAGCTTAGCCGGGGGGGTCGCGAACACCGGGGAGCTGTTTTTT
CDR3: CASSLAGGVANTGELFF

D: TRBD2
size: few
J: TRBJ2-5
V: TRBV6-1
DNA: TGTGCCAGCAGTGAATTGAGCGGGAGCCAAGAGACCCAGTACTTC
CDR3: CASSELSGSQETQYF

D: .
size: .
J: TRBJ1-1
V: TRBV6-5
DNA: TGTGCCAGCAGTTACCACAGGGATACTGAAGCTTTCTTT
CDR3: CASSYHRDTEAFF

D: TRBD1
size: few
J: TRBJ1-4
V: TRBV6-1
DNA: TGTGCCAGCAGTGAAGGGACAGGGGTTGAAAAACTGTTTTTT
CDR3: CASSEGTGVEKLFF

D: TRBD2
size: .
J: TRBJ2-5
V: TRBV4-1
DNA: TGCGCCAGCAGCCAAGGGACTAGCGGGAACCAAGAGACCCAGTACTTC
CDR3: CASSQGTSGNQETQYF

D: .
size: .
J: TRBJ2-1
V: TRBV25-1
DNA: TGTGCCAGCAGTGGTGAGGTACCAGGTGGATACAATGAGCAGTTCTTC
CDR3: CASSGEVPGGYNEQFF

D: TRBD2
size: .
J: TRBJ2-1
V: TRBV7-9
DNA: TGTGCCAGCAGCTTGCGGCGGGAGCTAGGTGAGCAGTTCTTC
CDR3: CASSLRRELGEQFF

D: .
size: once
J: TRBJ2-5
V: TRBV9
DNA: TGTGCCAGCAGCGTCGGGCCGATGACAAGGGAGGAGACCCAGTACTTC
CDR3: CASSVGPMTREETQYF

D: .
size: .
J: TRBJ2-3
V: TRBV18
DNA: TGTGCCAGCTCACCCAGGGGAACTAGCACAGATACGCAGTATTTT
CDR3: CASSPRGTSTDTQYF

D: TRBD2
size: .
J: TRBJ2-7
V: TRBV6-6
DNA: TGTGCCAGCAGTTACTCTAGCGGGAGTTACGAGCAGTACTTC
CDR3: CASSYSSGSYEQYF

D: .
size: .
J: TRBJ2-1
V: TRBV30
DNA: TGTGCCTGGGAGGCGTCTAGCTTCAAGAATGAGCAGTTCTTC
CDR3: CAWEASSFKNEQFF

D: TRBD2
size: .
J: TRBJ2-3
V: TRBV27
DNA: TGTGCCAGCAGACCCGCCGGACTAGCGGGAGCTGATACGCAGTATTTT
CDR3: CASRPAGLAGADTQYF

D: .
size: .
J: TRBJ2-1
V: TRBV19
DNA: TGTGCCAGCCGTGAACCCTACAATGAGCAGTTCTTC
CDR3: CASREPYNEQFF

D: .
size: .
J: TRBJ1-1
V: TRBV11-2
DNA: TGTGCCAGCAGCTCCCGGACAGACCGAATGAACACTGAAGCTTTCTTT
CDR3: CASSSRTDRMNTEAFF

D: .
size: .
J: TRBJ2-3
V: TRBV19
DNA: TGTGCCAGTAGTATACCCAGGGTGGCAGATACGCAGTATTTT
CDR3: CASSIPRVADTQYF

D: .
size: once
J: TRBJ1-1
V: TRBV12-5
DNA: TGTGCTAGTGGTTTCCTTCCTCTCACTCTACAGTTCATGAACACTGAAGCTTTCTTT
CDR3: CASGFLPLTLQFMNTEAFF

D: .
size: .
J: TRBJ2-2
V: TRBV4-3
DNA: TGCGCCAGCAGCCAAGAAATAGGACGAAAAACCGGGGAGCTGTTTTTT
CDR3: CASSQEIGRKTGELFF

D: TRBD1
size: .
J: TRBJ1-5
V: TRBV30
DNA: TGTGCCTGGAGTACAGGGGGCTTGCAGCCCCAGCATTTT
CDR3: CAWSTGGLQPQHF

D: TRBD2
size: .
J: TRBJ2-3
V: TRBV4-3
DNA: TGCGCCAGCAGCCAAGGGTTGCGGGAGGTTCCAGATACGCAGTATTTT
CDR3: CASSQGLREVPDTQYF

D: .
size: .
J: TRBJ1-4
V: TRBV30
DNA: TGTGCCTGGAGTGTAAGGACTAATGAAAAACTGTTTTTT
CDR3: CAWSVRTNEKLFF

D: TRBD2
size: once
J: TRBJ2-3
V: TRBV6-5
DNA: TGTGCCAGCAGTCCGAGCGGGAGTGGCGCAGATACGCAATATTTT
CDR3: CASSPSGSGADTQYF

D: TRBD2
size: .
J: TRBJ2-2
V: TRBV11-3
DNA: TGTGCCAGCAGCGGATGGCGCCTAGCGGGATCTACCGGGGAGCTGTTTTTT
CDR3: CASSGWRLAGSTGELFF

D: .
size: few
J: TRBJ2-7
V: TRBV4-1
DNA: TGCGCCAGCAGCCCGCGAGACAACTACGAGCAGTACTTC
CDR3: CASSPRDNYEQYF

D: TRBD1
size: .
J: TRBJ2-5
V: TRBV5-6
DNA: TGTGCCAGCAGCCCCCGGCGGCAGGGGGATGAGGAGACCCAGTACTTC
CDR3: CASSPRRQGDEETQYF

D: .
size: once
J: TRBJ2-7
V: TRBV30
DNA: TGTGCCTGGGGTCTAAGCTACGAGCAGTACTTC
CDR3: CAWGLSYEQYF

D: .
size: .
J: TRBJ2-5
V: TRBV29-1
DNA: TGCAGCGTTTACAGTTTGGGTCGTCGGCAAGAGACCCAGTACTTC
CDR3: CSVYSLGRRQETQYF